These 32 T cell receptor beta chains share one sample of origin, sequenced in a study of identical twins. One entry per CDR3 protein results from TCRdb running MiXCR on the 5' RACE reads. The sample holds roughly 150,000 distinct CDR3 sequences, around 3.5% seen once. The sample comprised memory T cells sorted from blood. The receptors were gathered from a man between 18 and 29 years old in good health.

This clonotype has at least ten counts. The chain recombines TRBV6-1 with TRBJ1-5; weak D call: TRBD1 (5 bases). The CDR3 totals 14 residues. Germline V gives CDR1 MNHNS, CDR2 SASEGT. The ends were cut back, 3 bases at V and 2 bases at J, with 8 bases in the middle. CDR3 bases: TGTGCCAGCAGTGAGGGACGGCGCAATCAGCCCCAGCATTTT. This gives the protein CASSEGRRNQPQHF.

This clonotype was seen many times. The chain couples TRBV6-2 or TRBV6-3 to TRBJ2-7; TRBD2 is a possible D gene (5 bases). Trimming took off 7 bases at V and 1 base at J, with 17 bases between the two ends. Germline CDR1 is MNHEY and CDR2 is SVGEGT. This CDR3 region has 15 residues. The CDR3 spells CASISVGGLSYEQYF. DNA for the CDR3: TGTGCCAGCATCTCCGTGGGCGGGCTATCCTACGAGCAGTACTTC.

This clonotype has more than one count but fewer than ten. The chain couples TRBV5-1 to TRBJ1-1; tentative D call: TRBD1 (5 bases). Germline CDR1 is SGHRS and CDR2 is YFSETQ. CDR3 size: 15 residues. Between the trimmed V and J ends, which lost 1 base and 0 bases, there was a span of 10 bases. CDR3 in amino acids: CASSLMGTVNTEAFF. The CDR3 region has the DNA TGCGCCAGCAGCTTGATGGGGACGGTGAACACTGAAGCTTTCTTT.

At least ten counts were recorded for this clonotype. The chain couples TRBV20-1 to TRBJ2-7; 11 bases map to TRBD2. The CDR3 consists of 14 residues. Germline V lookup: CDR1 DFQATT, CDR2 SNEGSKA (reference sequence). J gave up 3 bases and V 4 bases, and 5 bases lay outside the gene matches. The CDR3: CSATGTSGSYEQYF. The DNA of the CDR3 is TGCAGTGCTACCGGGACTAGCGGAAGCTACGAGCAGTACTTC.

This clonotype was detected ten times or more. The gene calls are TRBV4-1 and TRBJ1-2; possible D gene TRBD1, 5 bases. The CDR3 loop spans 15 amino acids. The V and J ends lost 1 base and 3 bases respectively, with 12 bases between them. CDR1 MGHRA and CDR2 YSYEKL come from the germline V gene. The CDR3, as DNA: TGCGCCAGCAGCCAAGGACAGTTTTCGGACTATGGCTACACCTTC. Translation: CASSQGQFSDYGYTF.

V is TRBV20-1 and J is TRBJ1-2; D remains ambiguous. V dropped 0 bases and J dropped 6 bases, with 8 bases sitting between them. Germline assignment: CDR1 DFQATT and CDR2 SNEGSKA (reference sequence). The CDR3 has 12 amino acids. CDR3 residues: CSARDAFDGYTF. DNA of the CDR3: TGCAGTGCTAGAGATGCCTTCGATGGCTACACCTTC.

This clonotype was found many times. This sequence joins TRBV3-1 and TRBJ1-6; no firm D call. The germline V gene encodes CDR1 LGHDT and CDR2 YNNKEL (reference sequence). The V and J ends lost 3 bases and 2 bases respectively, with 5 bases between them. CDR3 length: 14 amino acids. CDR3 protein: CASSHRTYNSPLHF. The CDR3 region has the DNA TGTGCCAGCAGCCACCGGACCTATAATTCACCCCTCCACTTT. The variable domain in full, with the rest retrieved from reference TRBV3-1 and TRBJ1-6, is DTAVSQTPKYLVTQMGNDKSIKCEQNLGHDTMYWYKQDSKKFLKIMFSYNNKELIINETVPNRFSPKSPDKAHLNLHINSLELGDSAVYFCASSHRTYNSPLHFGNGTRLTVT.

The sample holds many counts of this clonotype. The CDR3 DNA reads as TGTGCCATCAGGGATCAGGGGGCATATTCACCCCTCCACTTT. Its translation is CAIRDQGAYSPLHF. The chain combines TRBV10-3 with TRBJ1-6; TRBD1 agrees at 8 bases. Trimming removed 6 bases from V and 8 bases from J; junction bases left unmatched: 6. CDR1 is ENHRY, CDR2 SYGVKD, per germline. CDR3 length: 14 residues.

This clonotype was seen at least ten times. The V call is TRBV29-1, the J call TRBJ2-1; D uncertain. V was pared by 6 bases and J by 11 bases, with 14 bases between. The CDR3 runs to 11 residues. Per germline, CDR1 SQVTM and CDR2 ANQGSEA. CDR3 loop: CSVPRASQQFF. Here the CDR3 DNA reads TGCAGCGTACCCCGGGCCAGCCAGCAGTTCTTC.

There are many counts of this clonotype. V gene TRBV5-4 combines with J gene TRBJ2-5; perhaps TRBD1 as D (6 bases). CDR3 size: 14 residues. Germline V gene sequence: CDR1 SGHNT, CDR2 YYREEE (reference sequence). V was pared by 0 bases and J by 5 bases, with 11 bases between. The CDR3 coding sequence is TGTGCCAGCAGCTTGGGACAGGCCTGGGAGACCCAGTACTTC. Translating it yields CASSLGQAWETQYF.

The chain is built from TRBV9 and TRBJ2-3; 9 positions agree with TRBD2. There are 16 residues in the CDR3. Germline CDR1 reads SGDLS; CDR2 reads YYNGEE. V lost 4 bases to trimming and J lost 4 bases; unmatched junction nucleotides: 10. In DNA, the CDR3 is TGTGCCAGCAGCTCAAGAATTAGCGGGAGCGCAGATACGCAGTATTTT. Encoded protein: CASSSRISGSADTQYF.

This clonotype was counted at least ten times. The genes are TRBV7-9 and TRBJ1-2; weak D call: TRBD1 (5 bases). V lost 7 bases to trimming and J lost 4 bases, with 13 bases between them. Germline V gene sequence: CDR1 SEHNR, CDR2 FQNEAQ (reference sequence). CDR3 length equals 13 residues. The CDR3 DNA sequence: TGTGCCAGCAAAGGTCGGCAGGGCTATGGCTACACCTTC. Its protein product is CASKGRQGYGYTF.

Many counts were recorded for this clonotype. The chain has TRBV28 and TRBJ1-1; D uncertain. The CDR3 has 12 residues. The V gene's germline CDR1 is MDHEN and CDR2 SYDVKM. The ends were cut back, 7 bases at V and 5 bases at J, with 11 bases in the middle. DNA of the CDR3: TGTGCCAGCATGGATGGAGGAACTGAAGCTTTCTTT. Its protein is CASMDGGTEAFF.

This clonotype was counted many times. V is TRBV29-1 and J is TRBJ2-5; TRBD2 is a possible D gene (5 bases). The CDR3 is 11 amino acids. The germline gives CDR1 SQVTM, CDR2 ANQGSEA. The ends were cut back, 4 bases at V and 4 bases at J, with 7 bases in the middle. As DNA, the CDR3 is TGCAGCGTTGTCGGGGTAGAGACCCAGTACTTC. This codes for CSVVGVETQYF.

This clonotype came up many times. The V and J genes are TRBV7-2 and TRBJ2-5; TRBD2 might be the D (6 bases). From germline, CDR1 is SGHTA and CDR2 FQGNSA. With 7 bases removed from V and 4 bases from J, the gap between germline ends came to 13 bases. The CDR3 length is 13 residues. In nucleotides, the CDR3 is TGTGCCAGCACCAGGCAGGAGGGAGAGACCCAGTACTTC. Encoded protein: CASTRQEGETQYF.

This clonotype was seen repeatedly, ten times or more. This chain links TRBV29-1 with TRBJ2-7; D is perhaps TRBD1 (5 bases). In germline, CDR1 is SQVTM, CDR2 ANQGSEA. The CDR3 has 12 amino acids. The ends were cut back, 1 base at V and 2 bases at J, with 6 bases in the middle. The CDR3 here is CSVEGRAYEQYF. The DNA of the CDR3 is TGCAGCGTTGAAGGCAGGGCCTACGAGCAGTACTTC.

The CDR3 DNA sequence: TGTGCCAGCTCACCTTCTCGGAACCAAGAGACCCAGTACTTC. This sequence encodes CASSPSRNQETQYF. The genes are TRBV18 and TRBJ2-5; D unclear. The CDR3 loop spans 14 amino acids. In germline, CDR1 is KGHSH, CDR2 LQKENI. V was cut by 3 bases and J by 0 bases, with 8 bases left in between.

In this sample, this clonotype turned up many times. The CDR3 region is CASSSTVDRGDYEQYV. The CDR3 bases are TGCGCCAGCAGCTCCACCGTGGACAGGGGGGACTACGAGCAGTACGTC. This rearrangement joins TRBV5-1 to TRBJ2-7, with TRBD1 matching over 10 bases. The germline CDR1 and CDR2 sequences are SGHRS and YFSETQ. The CDR3 extends over 16 amino acids. V lost 3 bases, J lost 3 bases, and 9 bases stayed unmatched.

This clonotype was picked up many times. The chain recombines TRBV29-1 with TRBJ1-5, with unresolved D. Deletions cut 2 bases from V and 7 bases from J, with 12 bases between. CDR1 is SQVTM, CDR2 ANQGSEA, per germline. This CDR3 spans 13 amino acids. The CDR3 nucleotides read TGCAGCGTTGAATACCCCGGGATCCAGCCCCAGCATTTT. Translated: CSVEYPGIQPQHF.

At least ten counts were recorded for this clonotype. This chain links TRBV7-7 with TRBJ2-5, with D perhaps matching TRBD1 (6 bases). The CDR3 has 14 amino acids. Trimming left V 5 bases short and J 2 bases short, with 12 bases between. Per the germline V gene, CDR1 is SSHAT and CDR2 is FNYEAQ (reference sequence). In DNA, the CDR3 is TGTGCCAGCAGCCCGGACAGTGTTCAAGAGACCCAGTACTTC. Translated: CASSPDSVQETQYF.

This clonotype occurred many times. The chain is built from TRBV20-1 and TRBJ1-2, with D possibly matching TRBD1 (5 bases). The CDR3 has 13 amino acids. The ends were cut back, 4 bases at V and 4 bases at J, with 13 bases in the middle. CDR1 is DFQATT, CDR2 SNEGSKA, per germline (reference sequence). This CDR3 reads CSAISGTGYGYTF. The CDR3 DNA reads as TGCAGTGCTATCTCCGGGACGGGCTATGGCTACACCTTC.

This clonotype was recorded many times. The chain employs TRBV18 and TRBJ2-1, with a weak D call TRBD1 (6 bases). The CDR3 consists of 15 residues. The germline V and J ends were trimmed by 0 bases and 8 bases, with 14 bases remaining between them. Germline V gene sequence: CDR1 KGHSH, CDR2 LQKENI. This CDR3 is CASSPPSGDGDEQFF. CDR3 DNA: TGTGCCAGCTCACCACCTTCAGGGGATGGGGATGAGCAGTTCTTC.

This clonotype was observed many times. This chain links TRBV20-1 with TRBJ2-1; maybe TRBD2 (6 bases). V was trimmed by 1 base and J by 8 bases, leaving 18 bases between them. The CDR3 consists of 15 residues. From germline, CDR1 is DFQATT and CDR2 SNEGSKA (reference sequence). The CDR3 protein is CSARGLGLLGDEQFF. As DNA, the CDR3 is TGCAGTGCTAGAGGTCTGGGACTTCTAGGGGATGAGCAGTTCTTC.

Many counts were recorded for this clonotype. J is TRBJ2-7 and V is TRBV20-1; maybe TRBD2 (5 bases). The V end was cut by 3 bases, the J end by 0 bases, with 9 bases between. This CDR3 spans 13 amino acids. CDR1 and CDR2 (germline): DFQATT, SNEGSKA (reference sequence). The CDR3 DNA reads as TGCAGTGCTAGGAGGGCTAACTCCTACGAGCAGTACTTC. Residues: CSARRANSYEQYF.

Concerning this clonotype: Just one base apart from a much larger clone, this may be a read error. The chain links TRBV6-5 to TRBJ2-7, with D perhaps matching TRBD1 (6 bases). The V gene lost 6 bases and the J gene lost 4 bases, with 10 bases spanning the gap. Germline V gives CDR1 MNHEY, CDR2 SVGAGI. This CDR3 contains 12 residues. CDR3 bases: TGTGCCAGCAGCAGACAGGTGTACGAGCAGTACTTC. This codes for CASSRQVYEQYF.

Ten or more counts support this clonotype. The gene calls are TRBV18 and TRBJ2-7, with a possible D match to TRBD1 (6 bases). V was shortened by 3 bases and J by 2 bases, with 8 bases between the two germline ends. Germline CDR1 reads KGHSH; CDR2 reads LQKENI. The CDR3 sequence is 13 residues long. This chain's CDR3 is CASSPPGAYEQYV. The CDR3, as DNA: TGTGCCAGCTCACCCCCAGGGGCCTACGAGCAGTACGTC.

This clonotype was recorded many times. This chain uses TRBV20-1 with TRBJ2-5, with 12 bases that match TRBD2. Trimming cost V 1 base and J 0 bases; bases outside gene matches: 3. CDR3 length: 16 residues. The germline V gene encodes CDR1 DFQATT and CDR2 SNEGSKA (reference sequence). CDR3 residues: CSARGLAGVNQETQYF. As DNA, the CDR3 is TGCAGTGCTAGAGGACTAGCGGGAGTGAACCAAGAGACCCAGTACTTC.

In its sample, this clonotype was seen many times. The rearrangement links TRBV7-2 to TRBJ1-4; D call uncertain. The germline gives CDR1 SGHTA, CDR2 FQGNSA. Between the trimmed V and J ends, which lost 1 base and 0 bases, there was a span of 3 bases. This CDR3 spans 14 amino acids. The CDR3 loop is CASSLGPTNEKLFF. The CDR3 DNA follows: TGTGCCAGCAGCTTAGGGCCAACTAATGAAAAACTGTTTTTT.

This clonotype appeared many times. CDR3 nucleotide sequence: TGTGCCAGCAGCCTTTTCGGAGTCGGACCCACAGATACGCAGTATTTT. Amino acid sequence: CASSLFGVGPTDTQYF. The J gene is TRBJ2-3, the V gene TRBV3-1, with D uncertain. The germline CDR1 and CDR2 sequences are LGHDT and YNNKEL (reference sequence). This CDR3 is built from 16 residues. The ends were cut back, 4 bases at V and 2 bases at J, with 16 bases in the middle.

This clonotype was found many times. The rearrangement links TRBV12-3 or TRBV12-4 to TRBJ2-1; D not resolved. The CDR3 has 11 amino acids. The V end was cut by 3 bases, the J end by 6 bases, with 3 bases between. The CDR3 sequence is CASSLVNEQFF. The CDR3 coding sequence is TGTGCCAGCAGTTTGGTCAATGAGCAGTTCTTC.

This clonotype was counted at least ten times. The CDR3 reads CASSDERRRKDTQYF. The CDR3 DNA is TGTGCCAGCAGTGACGAGCGGCGGAGAAAAGATACGCAGTATTTT. This rearrangement joins TRBV6-1 to TRBJ2-3, with D possibly TRBD2 on 5 matching bases. Trimming left V 3 bases short and J 5 bases short, with 15 bases between. The CDR3 length is 15 residues. From germline, CDR1 is MNHNS and CDR2 SASEGT.

This clonotype was recorded at least ten times. V is TRBV7-9 and J is TRBJ2-7; D unresolved. Between the trimmed V and J ends, which lost 1 base and 5 bases, there was a span of 6 bases. CDR1 is SEHNR and CDR2 is FQNEAQ in the germline V gene (reference sequence). The CDR3 is 12 residues long. CDR3 DNA sequence: TGTGCCAGCAGCTTAGTGGGCGACGAGCAGTACGTC. Translation: CASSLVGDEQYV.